Below, 16 T cell receptor beta chains from the same sample are listed, as sequenced in a study of blood T cell repertoires in COVID-19. This table comes from immunoSEQ multiplex PCR, and its TCRdb copy is limited to in-frame clones, with some not included. The sample lists under 100,000 clones; 80% to 90% were seen once. Sequences were obtained from peripheral blood. Receptor source: a man in his fifties or sixties with acute or convalescent COVID-19.

J is TRBJ2-2 and V is TRBV9; maybe TRBD2 (6 bases). V lost 0 bases to trimming and J lost 6 bases, with 15 bases between them. Germline lookup yields CDR1 SGDLS and CDR2 YYNGEE. This CDR3 contains 16 residues. The CDR3 coding sequence is TGTGCCAGCAGCGTAGCCTTGGGGGGTCAGGCCGGGGAGCTGTTTTTT. Residues: CASSVALGGQAGELFF.

DNA of the CDR3: TGTGCCAGCAGGGAGAGACAGGACTATAATTCACCCCTCCACTTT. Residues: CASRERQDYNSPLHF. The rearrangement links TRBV2 to TRBJ1-6, with a weak D call TRBD1 (6 bases). The germline CDR1 and CDR2 sequences are SNHLY and FYNNEI. CDR3 length: 15 amino acids. The V end lost 6 bases, the J end lost 3 bases, and 12 bases lay between the germline ends.

This chain connects TRBV4-2 to TRBJ1-2; a weak D match, TRBD1 (6 bases). The CDR3 has 13 amino acids. V shed 0 bases and J shed 14 bases, with 16 bases lying between them. Looked up from germline, CDR1 is LGHNA and CDR2 is YNFKEQ. The CDR3 region is CASSQDRVQGSTF. The CDR3 DNA sequence: TGTGCCAGCAGCCAAGATCGAGTCCAGGGGTCAACCTTC.

V usage is TRBV28 and J usage is TRBJ1-2, with a weak D call TRBD1 (5 bases). Germline V lookup: CDR1 MDHEN, CDR2 SYDVKM. CDR3 length: 14 amino acids. Trimming shortened V by 3 bases and J by 4 bases, and 12 bases separated the two germline ends. CDR3 in amino acids: CASSFGGAGYGYTF. The CDR3 DNA is TGTGCCAGCAGTTTTGGTGGGGCTGGCTATGGCTACACCTTC.

This clone was recorded once. CDR3 region: CASRASGQRNTIYF. CDR3 bases: TGTGCCAGCAGGGCGTCGGGACAGAGAAACACCATATATTTT. The rearrangement uses TRBV25-1 and TRBJ1-3, with 7 nucleotides matching TRBD1. Trimming removed 6 bases from V and 5 bases from J; junction bases left unmatched: 7. This CDR3 comprises 14 residues. Germline CDR1 reads MGHDK; CDR2 reads SYGVNS. The entire variable domain, with the rest obtained from reference TRBV25-1 and TRBJ1-3, is as follows: EADIYQTPRYLVIGTGKKITLECSQTMGHDKMYWYQQDPGMELHLIHYSYGVNSTEKGDLSSESTVSRIRTEHFPLTLESARPSHTSQYLCASRASGQRNTIYFGEGSWLTVV.

The chain links TRBV30 to TRBJ1-1, with D unclear. Between the trimmed V and J ends, which lost 3 bases and 5 bases, there was a span of 10 bases. The germline CDR1 and CDR2 sequences are GTSNPN and SVGIG (reference sequence). The CDR3 sequence is 12 residues long. CDR3 region: CAWRREKTEAFF. CDR3 nucleotides: TGTGCCTGGAGAAGGGAGAAAACTGAAGCTTTCTTT.

This chain links TRBV5-4 with TRBJ2-7; a weak D match, TRBD2 (6 bases). This CDR3 is built from 14 residues. CDR1 is SGHNT and CDR2 is YYREEE in the germline V gene (reference sequence). Trimming removed 6 bases at V and 5 bases at J, with 18 bases between. The CDR3 DNA is TGTGCCAGCAATAATCGGAGGGGTGGGGACGAGCAGTACGTC. Amino acid sequence: CASNNRRGGDEQYV.

This sequence joins TRBV20-1 and TRBJ2-5, with a possible D match to TRBD2 (5 bases). The germline V and J ends were trimmed by 6 bases and 7 bases, with 12 bases remaining between them. This CDR3 is 11 amino acids long. Germline CDR1 and CDR2: DFQATT and SNEGSKA (reference sequence). The CDR3 sequence is CSARTAGTQYF. The CDR3 DNA follows: TGCAGTGCCCGGACCGCGGGGACCCAGTACTTC.

The J gene is TRBJ1-5, the V gene TRBV19; TRBD1 might be the D (5 bases). V was pared by 0 bases and J by 0 bases, with 6 bases between. This CDR3 region has 15 residues. Germline assignment: CDR1 LNHDA and CDR2 SQIVND (reference sequence). CDR3 sequence: CASSIEQVSNQPQHF. In DNA form, the CDR3 reads TGTGCCAGTAGTATAGAACAGGTTAGCAATCAGCCCCAGCATTTT.

In its sample, this clone was seen once. V gene TRBV9 combines with J gene TRBJ1-1; D gene uncertain. Germline lookup yields CDR1 SGDLS and CDR2 YYNGEE. The CDR3 loop spans 15 amino acids. V was pared by 4 bases and J by 5 bases, with 18 bases between. The CDR3 reads CASSPAEISGTEAFF. CDR3 nucleotides: TGTGCCAGCAGCCCCGCCGAAATAAGCGGGACTGAAGCTTTCTTT.

This chain uses TRBV5-4 with TRBJ2-7; TRBD2 matches at 9 bases. The CDR3 runs 15 residues. Trimming removed 0 bases from V and 3 bases from J; junction bases left unmatched: 4. CDR1 is SGHNT and CDR2 is YYREEE in the germline V gene (reference sequence). The CDR3 region has the DNA TGTGCCAGCAGCTTGGCCGCTAGCGGGATCTACGAGCAGTACTTC. Protein: CASSLAASGIYEQYF.

The CDR3 coding sequence is TGTGCCATCAGTCCTGGACTAGCGGGGAACACAGATACGCAGTATTTT. Amino acid sequence: CAISPGLAGNTDTQYF. The V gene is TRBV10-3, the J gene TRBJ2-3; 12 bases align to TRBD2. CDR1 and CDR2 from the germline V gene are ENHRY and SYGVKD. The CDR3 loop spans 16 amino acids. Trimming at V came to 5 bases and at J to 2 bases, leaving 5 bases not matched to a gene.

The chain uses TRBV7-9 and TRBJ1-1, with D maybe TRBD1 (5 bases). The germline CDR1 and CDR2 sequences are SEHNR and FQNEAQ (reference sequence). V was clipped by 10 bases and J by 2 bases, with 11 bases between them. This CDR3 spans 12 amino acids. CDR3: CATWGDNTEAFF. CDR3 nucleotide sequence: TGTGCCACTTGGGGGGATAACACTGAAGCTTTCTTT.

This clone was recorded a few times. CDR3 DNA sequence: TGTGCCATCAGTGAGTCGTATGGAAACACCATATATTTT. It encodes CAISESYGNTIYF. The gene calls are TRBV10-3 and TRBJ1-3; unclear D gene. CDR1 is ENHRY and CDR2 is SYGVKD in the germline V gene. Deletions cut 0 bases from V and 3 bases from J, with 3 bases between. This CDR3 spans 13 amino acids.

The chain has TRBV25-1 and TRBJ1-2; D is possibly TRBD1 (5 bases). The CDR3 length is 12 residues. Germline CDR1 MGHDK, CDR2 SYGVNS. V lost 6 bases to trimming and J lost 2 bases, with 7 bases between them. This CDR3 is CASRGVNYGYTF. The DNA for the CDR3 is TGTGCCAGCAGAGGGGTCAACTATGGCTACACCTTC.

The genes are TRBV18 and TRBJ2-3, with TRBD2 matching 8 bases. The CDR3 is made up of 14 amino acids. The V gene end was trimmed by 7 bases and the J gene end by 2 bases; junction bases not matched to a gene: 5. From germline, CDR1 is KGHSH and CDR2 LQKENI. The CDR3 DNA is TGTGCCAGCTGTCCAGCGGGGGTCACAGATACGCAGTATTTT. It yields the protein CASCPAGVTDTQYF.